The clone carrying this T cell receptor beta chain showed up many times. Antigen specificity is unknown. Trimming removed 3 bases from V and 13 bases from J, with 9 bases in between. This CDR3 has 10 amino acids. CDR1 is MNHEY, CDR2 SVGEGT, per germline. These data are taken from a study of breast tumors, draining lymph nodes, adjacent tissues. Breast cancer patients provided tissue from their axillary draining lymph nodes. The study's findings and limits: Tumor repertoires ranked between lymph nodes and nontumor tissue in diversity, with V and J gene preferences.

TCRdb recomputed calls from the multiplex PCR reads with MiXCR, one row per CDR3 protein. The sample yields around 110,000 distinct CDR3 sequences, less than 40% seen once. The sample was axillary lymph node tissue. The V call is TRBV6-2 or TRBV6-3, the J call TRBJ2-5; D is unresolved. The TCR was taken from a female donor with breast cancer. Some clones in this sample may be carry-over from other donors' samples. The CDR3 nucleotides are TGTGCCAGCAGTTATATTAGGCCGTACTTC. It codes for CASSYIRPYF.